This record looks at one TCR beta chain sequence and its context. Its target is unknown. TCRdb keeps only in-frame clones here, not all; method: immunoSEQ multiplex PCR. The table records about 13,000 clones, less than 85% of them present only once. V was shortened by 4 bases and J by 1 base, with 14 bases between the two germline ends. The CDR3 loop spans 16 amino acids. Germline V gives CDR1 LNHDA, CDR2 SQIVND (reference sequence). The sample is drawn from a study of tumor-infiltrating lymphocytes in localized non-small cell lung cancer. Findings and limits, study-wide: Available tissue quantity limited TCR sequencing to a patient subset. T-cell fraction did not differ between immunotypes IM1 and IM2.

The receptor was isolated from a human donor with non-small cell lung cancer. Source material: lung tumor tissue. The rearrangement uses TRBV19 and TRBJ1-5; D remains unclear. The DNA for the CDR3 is TGTGCCAGTAGTACGGGCTTATTAAGGAGCAATCAGCCCCAGCATTTT. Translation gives CASSTGLLRSNQPQHF.